This T cell receptor beta chain was sequenced during a study of blood T cell repertoires in COVID-19. Study details: Italy, Spain and the United States were the sources of the convalescent and acute COVID-19 samples.

How the authors handled the data: The assay estimated nucleated cells by amplifying reference gene primers. Clones were sequenced by immunoSEQ multiplex PCR, and TCRdb holds only the in-frame ones, with some missing. The DNA gave D and trimming, while V, J and clone size come from that table. This sample carries some 96,000 clones, roughly 79% of them seen once, and the ten largest clones take around an eighth. The germline V gene has CDR1 MGHRA and CDR2 YSYEKL. This CDR3 spans 17 amino acids. V lost 1 base and J lost 10, with 22 bases in between. The material sequenced was peripheral blood. The source of this sequence is a woman in her 70s with acute or convalescent COVID-19. V is TRBV4-1 and J is TRBJ1-4; no firm D call. The DNA of the CDR3 is TGCGCCAGCAGCCAAGCAATTTCGAGGAGTTTTGGCAGAAAACTGTTTTTT. The encoded protein is CASSQAISRSFGRKLFF.